Shown below are 13 T cell receptor beta chains from a single sample sequenced in a study of molecular identifiers for immune sequencing clone quantification. TCRdb recomputed calls from the PCR reads with MiXCR, one row per CDR3 protein. The sample gives fewer than 350,000 distinct CDR3 sequences, over 20% of which show up once; approximately 0.8% is in the top ten. The sample taken for sequencing was naive CD8+ T cells from blood, with Jurkat cell RNA spiked in. Subset of the sample: FACS-sorted CD8+CD4-CCR7+CD45RA+ naive T cells. The source of these receptors is a human donor in good health. Some libraries in this study had Jurkat cell RNA spiked in.

This clonotype was counted a few times. The chain joins TRBV18 to TRBJ2-3; 7 bases align to TRBD1. The germline V gene has CDR1 KGHSH and CDR2 LQKENI. V lost 6 bases, J lost 10 bases, and 19 bases stayed unmatched. This CDR3 comprises 16 residues. CDR3 nucleotides: TGTGCCAGCTCTCCAAGACAGGGAACATTTGGTAACGCGCAGTATTTT. It specifies CASSPRQGTFGNAQYF.

This chain joins TRBV10-1 and TRBJ2-4; tentative D call: TRBD2 (5 bases). CDR3 size: 14 residues. Germline CDR1 and CDR2: WNHNN and SYGVQD (reference sequence). V gave up 5 bases and J gave up 5 bases, with 13 bases separating them. CDR3 sequence: CASSPGGVQNIQYF. The CDR3 DNA reads TGCGCCAGCAGTCCAGGAGGCGTCCAAAACATTCAGTACTTC.

This clonotype was seen a handful of times. The chain uses TRBV4-2 and TRBJ2-3; 8 bases are a match to TRBD2. This CDR3 has 17 amino acids. The germline V gene encodes CDR1 LGHNA and CDR2 YNFKEQ. V lost 4 bases and J lost 0; bases outside the gene matches: 9. CDR3 coding DNA: TGTGCCAGCAGCCCCGGGGCAGCTAGCGGGAGCACAGATACGCAGTATTTT. Translated, it gives CASSPGAASGSTDTQYF.

This clonotype came up many times. This chain links TRBV4-3 with TRBJ2-2; 8 nucleotides line up with TRBD2. This CDR3 spans 15 amino acids. Germline V gene data show CDR1 as LGHNA and CDR2 as YSLEER. V gave up 4 bases and J gave up 10 bases; unmatched junction bases: 11. For the CDR3, the DNA is TGCGCCAGCAGCCCTTATAGAAGCGGGAGCACGGAGCTGTTTTTT. It encodes CASSPYRSGSTELFF.

This clonotype was seen a few times. J is TRBJ2-4 and V is TRBV19; D not resolved. Trimming took off 7 bases at V and 3 bases at J, with 13 bases between the two ends. The length of the CDR3 is 14 residues. Germline-derived CDR1 and CDR2 are LNHDA and SQIVND (reference sequence). The CDR3 coding sequence is TGTGCCAGTAAGTCGGCAGGCCTCAAAAACATTCAGTACTTC. It is translated as CASKSAGLKNIQYF.

This clonotype was recorded many times. The rearrangement joins TRBV14 to TRBJ1-1; no definite D call. The V and J ends lost 1 base and 0 bases respectively, with 9 bases between them. CDR3 length equals 15 residues. Germline lookup yields CDR1 SGHDN and CDR2 FVKESK. The CDR3 DNA reads as TGTGCCAGCAGCCAAGGGGGAGGGATGAACACTGAAGCTTTCTTT. Its protein product is CASSQGGGMNTEAFF.

This clonotype came up many times. The genes are TRBV12-3 or TRBV12-4 and TRBJ1-1, with D hard to call. The CDR3 runs to 13 residues. The germline V and J ends were trimmed by 5 bases and 3 bases, with 10 bases remaining between them. The CDR3 spells CASSAAIYTEAFF. The CDR3 coding sequence is TGTGCCAGCAGTGCCGCCATATACACTGAAGCTTTCTTT.

This clonotype was observed at least ten times. The chain couples TRBV7-9 to TRBJ1-1; no clear D gene. The germline CDR1 and CDR2 sequences are SEHNR and FQNEAQ (reference sequence). The CDR3 totals 13 residues. Trimming took off 0 bases at V and 7 bases at J, with 9 bases between the two ends. CDR3 sequence reads: CASSLASGYEAFF. CDR3 nucleotide sequence: TGTGCCAGCAGCTTAGCTTCTGGATATGAAGCTTTCTTT. Supplemented by reference TRBV7-9 and TRBJ1-1, the full variable domain reads DTGVSQNPRHKITKRGQNVTFRCDPISEHNRLYWYRQTLGQGPEFLTYFQNEAQLEKSRLLSDRFSAERPKGSFSTLEIQRTEQGDSAMYLCASSLASGYEAFFGQGTRLTVV.

In its sample, this clonotype was seen many times. The chain carries TRBV10-3 and TRBJ1-6, with 7 positions matching TRBD1. In germline, CDR1 is ENHRY, CDR2 SYGVKD. This CDR3 has 12 residues. V lost 11 bases and J lost 7; bases outside the gene matches: 5. The CDR3 bases are TGTGCCCTGGGACAGCCCAATTCACCCCTCCACTTT. Its protein product is CALGQPNSPLHF.

In the case of this clonotype: A much larger clone lies one base from this, so it may be a read error. The genes are TRBV12-3 or TRBV12-4 and TRBJ2-1; D could derive from TRBD1 or TRBD2 (5 bases each). The CDR3 is 14 residues long. V lost 10 bases, J lost 5 bases, and 18 bases lay in between. CDR3 DNA sequence: TGTGCCAAGTCAAACGGGACCACCCACAATGAGCAGTTCTTC. This sequence encodes CAKSNGTTHNEQFF.

Many counts were recorded for this clonotype. The J gene is TRBJ1-5, the V gene TRBV19; D is uncertain. There are 14 residues in the CDR3. V dropped 0 bases and J dropped 0 bases, with 3 bases sitting between them. CDR1 and CDR2 (germline): LNHDA, SQIVND (reference sequence). As DNA, the CDR3 is TGTGCCAGTAGTATAGAGTATAGCAATCAGCCCCAGCATTTT. This gives the protein CASSIEYSNQPQHF.

This clonotype was found many times. The rearrangement joins TRBV6-1 to TRBJ1-5; TRBD1 aligns across 10 bases. V shed 3 bases, J shed 4 bases, and the junction held 6 bases outside the gene matches. Germline CDR1 MNHNS, CDR2 SASEGT. This CDR3 region has 16 residues. The CDR3 DNA reads as TGTGCCAGCAGTGACGGGGGACAGGGGAAGAATCAGCCCCAGCATTTT. Residues: CASSDGGQGKNQPQHF.

In this sample, this clonotype turned up many times. This rearrangement joins TRBV27 to TRBJ1-1, with D unclear. Germline V gives CDR1 MNHEY, CDR2 SMNVEV (reference sequence). CDR3 size: 13 residues. The ends were cut back, 5 bases at V and 7 bases at J, with 14 bases in the middle. CDR3 sequence: CASSDLQAVEAFF. Written as DNA, the CDR3 is TGTGCCAGCAGTGACCTCCAGGCAGTTGAAGCTTTCTTT.